These 17 T cell receptor beta chains originate from one sample sequenced in a study of cytomegalovirus exposure and HLA in healthy donors. PCR primers comprised 60 Vbeta and 13 Jbeta primers. Clones were read by immunoSEQ multiplex PCR, and TCRdb kept only the in-frame ones, dropping some. The sample totals tens of thousands of clones; its top ten clones hold approximately 10%. Sequencing was performed on PBMCs. These receptors were taken from a woman in her forties or fifties in good health and CMV-seropositive.

The genes are TRBV4-1 and TRBJ1-5; 8 bases are shared with TRBD1. V was pared by 2 bases and J by 6 bases, with 9 bases of the junction left unmatched. CDR3 size: 16 residues. Per germline, CDR1 MGHRA and CDR2 YSYEKL. CDR3 amino acids: CASSQLGQALGQPQHF. The CDR3, as DNA: TGCGCCAGCAGCCAATTGGGACAGGCCTTGGGTCAGCCCCAGCATTTT.

V usage is TRBV18 and J usage is TRBJ2-7; 7 bases map to TRBD1. The CDR3 extends over 15 amino acids. The germline gives CDR1 KGHSH, CDR2 LQKENI. After removal of 0 bases from V and 4 bases from J, the junction contained 6 bases not matched to a gene. The CDR3 DNA reads as TGTGCCAGCTCACCACCTACAGGGGACCGGTACGAGCAGTACTTC. Protein product: CASSPPTGDRYEQYF.

The V gene is TRBV7-7, the J gene TRBJ2-5; 8 bases align to TRBD1. The germline V gene encodes CDR1 SSHAT and CDR2 FNYEAQ (reference sequence). Germline trimming cut 1 base from V and 5 bases from J; bases unmatched to any gene: 3. The CDR3 is 14 residues long. CDR3: CASSLDRGWETQYF. Written as DNA, the CDR3 is TGTGCCAGCAGCTTAGACAGGGGGTGGGAGACCCAGTACTTC.

This chain uses TRBV6-5 with TRBJ2-7; tentative D call: TRBD2 (6 bases). The CDR3 is made up of 16 amino acids. The V gene's germline CDR1 is MNHEY and CDR2 SVGAGI. V lost 0 bases to trimming and J lost 4 bases, with 16 bases between them. The DNA for the CDR3 is TGTGCCAGCAGTTACTCCCTATATTGGGGAGGATACGAGCAGTACTTC. It specifies CASSYSLYWGGYEQYF.

DNA of the CDR3: TGCGCCACCAAGACTAGCGGGAGTCCGGGGTCCTACAATGAGCAGTTCTTC. This codes for CATKTSGSPGSYNEQFF. This chain joins TRBV5-1 and TRBJ2-1; 12 bases line up with TRBD2. The CDR3 is 17 amino acids. J was trimmed by 1 base and V by 9 bases; bases with no gene match: 11. Germline V gene lookup returns CDR1 SGHRS and CDR2 YFSETQ.

V usage is TRBV5-6 and J usage is TRBJ1-3, with a possible D match to TRBD1 (6 bases). CDR3 length: 15 amino acids. Germline CDR1 SGHDT, CDR2 YYEEEE. With 4 bases removed from V and 3 bases from J, the gap between germline ends came to 14 bases. The chain's CDR3 is CASSPDRMIGNTIYF. The DNA for the CDR3 is TGTGCCAGCAGCCCCGACAGGATGATTGGAAACACCATATATTTT.

The rearrangement links TRBV4-2 to TRBJ2-3, with D unresolved. V lost 1 base and J 1 base, leaving 12 bases between the germline ends. There are 16 residues in the CDR3. Germline V gene lookup returns CDR1 LGHNA and CDR2 YNFKEQ. The CDR3 nucleotides are TGTGCCAGCAGCCAAGTCGAGGTCCTGGGCACAGATACGCAGTATTTT. Translating gives CASSQVEVLGTDTQYF.

The chain joins TRBV9 to TRBJ2-1; 8 bases are a match to TRBD2. The germline V gene encodes CDR1 SGDLS and CDR2 YYNGEE. The CDR3 covers 15 residues. V was pared by 3 bases and J by 6 bases, with 8 bases of the junction left unmatched. DNA for the CDR3: TGTGCCAGCAGCGCAAGCGGGGGCCCCGGCAATGAGCAGTTCTTC. Its protein product is CASSASGGPGNEQFF.

This chain joins TRBV28 and TRBJ2-5; 11 bases agree with TRBD2. CDR1 and CDR2 from the germline V gene are MDHEN and SYDVKM. V lost 5 bases and J lost 4; bases outside the gene matches: 15. This CDR3 comprises 18 residues. The CDR3 nucleotides are TGTGCCAGCAGTCCAAATGGGGATAGCGGGAGGGCAGTAGAGACCCAGTACTTC. This encodes CASSPNGDSGRAVETQYF.

V gene TRBV4-2 combines with J gene TRBJ2-1, with 9 bases matching TRBD2. Unmatched junction bases numbered 17, after V lost 1 base and J lost 7 bases. The germline CDR1 and CDR2 sequences are LGHNA and YNFKEQ. The CDR3 is made up of 19 amino acids. Here the CDR3 DNA reads TGTGCCAGCAGCCAAGCCCTGGATGGCAGTAGCGGGAGAGGGAATGAGCAGTTCTTC. Encoded protein: CASSQALDGSSGRGNEQFF.

Points on this clone: At one boundary the junction diverges from the germline segment, which might be a read error. This chain connects TRBV29-1 to TRBJ1-2; perhaps TRBD1 as D (6 bases). This CDR3 has 13 residues. From germline, CDR1 is SQVTM and CDR2 ANQGSEA. The CDR3 DNA reads TGCAGCGCTGAACAGGGTGATAGGGGCGGCTACACCTTC. Its translation is CSAEQGDRGGYTF. Using reference TRBV29-1 and TRBJ1-2 for the parts outside the CDR3, the full variable domain is SAVISQKPSRDICQRGTSLTIQCQVDSQVTMMFWYRQQPGQSLTLIATANQGSEATYESGFVIDKFPISRPNLTFSTLTVSNMSPEDSSIYLCSAEQGDRGGYTFGSGTRLTVV.

Worth noting for this clone: A read error may produce the germline difference seen at one junction end. Additional DNA sequences in this sample encode the identical CDR3. This sequence joins TRBV28 and TRBJ2-1; 12 bases are a match to TRBD2. Germline lookup yields CDR1 MDHEN and CDR2 SYDVKM. The CDR3 totals 14 residues. DNA of the CDR3: TGCGCCAGCAATCGACTAGCGGGAGAGGATGAGCAGTTCTTC. Translating it yields CASNRLAGEDEQFF.

The gene calls are TRBV2 and TRBJ2-3, with 9 bases lining up with TRBD1. The CDR3 totals 17 residues. After removal of 3 bases from V and 3 bases from J, the junction contained 10 bases not matched to a gene. From germline, CDR1 is SNHLY and CDR2 FYNNEI. CDR3 region: CASSDGGWDRETDTQYF. The CDR3 DNA reads TGTGCCAGCAGTGATGGGGGCTGGGACAGGGAGACAGATACGCAGTATTTT.

This chain joins TRBV6-5 and TRBJ2-3, with TRBD2 as a possible D gene (5 bases). The CDR3 is made up of 15 amino acids. The V gene lost 0 bases and the J gene lost 5 bases, with 12 bases spanning the gap. CDR1 is MNHEY, CDR2 SVGAGI, per germline. The CDR3 spells CASSYSLAARDTQYF. The CDR3 DNA sequence: TGTGCCAGCAGTTACTCCCTAGCAGCTCGAGATACGCAGTATTTT.

The CDR3 is CASSESGGGYTF. DNA for the CDR3: TGTGCCAGCAGTGAATCGGGTGGTGGCTACACCTTC. This chain uses TRBV25-1 with TRBJ1-2; D unclear. The CDR3 has 12 amino acids. From germline, CDR1 is MGHDK and CDR2 SYGVNS. V lost 1 base to trimming and J lost 7 bases, with 7 bases between them.

V and J are TRBV9 and TRBJ2-3, with TRBD1 as a possible D gene (5 bases). The CDR3 spans 15 residues. From germline, CDR1 is SGDLS and CDR2 YYNGEE. The V gene lost 3 bases and the J gene lost 5 bases, with 16 bases spanning the gap. This chain's CDR3 is CASSADTASRDTQYF. DNA for the CDR3: TGTGCCAGCAGCGCGGACACGGCGAGTAGAGATACGCAGTATTTT.

The chain links TRBV4-1 to TRBJ2-2; a weak D match, TRBD1 (5 bases). From germline, CDR1 is MGHRA and CDR2 YSYEKL. The germline V and J ends were trimmed by 4 bases and 7 bases, with 13 bases remaining between them. CDR3 length equals 14 residues. CDR3 sequence (DNA): TGCGCCAGCAGCCCCTCAGGGCTCGACGGGGAGCTGTTTTTT. As protein: CASSPSGLDGELFF.